Listed here are 19 T cell receptor beta chains from one sample, sequenced in a study of T-cell reconstitution after alpha-beta-depleted transplantation in children. Preparation of the TCRbeta library used unique molecular identifiers. TCRdb called the PCR reads again in MiXCR, with one record for every CDR3 protein. The table records 65,000 to 90,000 distinct CDR3 sequences, roughly a tenth of them present only once. The specimen comprised PBMCs, sampled before TCRalphabeta/CD19-depleted stem cell transplant. Receptors were obtained from a boy aged 5-17 years with acute myeloid leukemia, due to receive a stem cell transplant.

This clonotype was observed at least ten times. The chain carries TRBV20-1 and TRBJ2-5; weak D call: TRBD2 (5 bases). The germline CDR1 and CDR2 sequences are DFQATT and SNEGSKA (reference sequence). The CDR3 spans 17 residues. Trimming removed 2 bases at V and 5 bases at J, with 24 bases between. The CDR3 region has the DNA TGCAGTGCTAGACCGGCTCTCGGGGAGCCCCGCGAGGAGACCCAGTACTTC. It is translated as CSARPALGEPREETQYF.

In its sample, this clonotype was seen many times. The J gene is TRBJ2-7, the V gene TRBV12-3 or TRBV12-4; D unclear. The V end was cut by 1 base, the J end by 3 bases, with 7 bases between. This CDR3 comprises 13 residues. CDR3 region: CASSLGLGYEQYV. The DNA for the CDR3 is TGTGCCAGCAGTTTAGGCCTGGGCTACGAGCAGTACGTC.

This clonotype was seen ten or more times. The rearrangement links TRBV4-1 to TRBJ1-1; D is uncertain. The germline V gene encodes CDR1 MGHRA and CDR2 YSYEKL. Trimming removed 4 bases from V and 0 bases from J, with 12 bases in between. The CDR3 is 15 amino acids. DNA for the CDR3: TGCGCCAGCAGCCGCGCAAGCTCGGTGAACACTGAAGCTTTCTTT. Protein: CASSRASSVNTEAFF.

The chain carries TRBV9 and TRBJ1-1; the D gene is possibly TRBD1 (6 bases). The germline CDR1 and CDR2 sequences are SGDLS and YYNGEE. The CDR3 covers 13 residues. Between the trimmed V and J ends, which lost 0 bases and 7 bases, there was a span of 10 bases. CDR3 nucleotide sequence: TGTGCCAGCAGCGTAGGCGTGACAGGTGAAGCTTTCTTT. Its translation: CASSVGVTGEAFF. The complete variable domain, with remaining parts taken from reference TRBV9 and TRBJ1-1, reads DSGVTQTPKHLITATGQRVTLRCSPRSGDLSVYWYQQSLDQGLQFLIQYYNGEERAKGNILERFSAQQFPDLHSELNLSSLELGDSALYFCASSVGVTGEAFFGQGTRLTVV.

This clonotype was seen ten or more times. The chain carries TRBV19 and TRBJ2-7; no clear D gene. Trimming left V 7 bases short and J 6 bases short, with 10 bases between. Germline assignment: CDR1 LNHDA and CDR2 SQIVND (reference sequence). This CDR3 has 11 amino acids. Here the CDR3 reads CASTLGSEQYF. Here the CDR3 DNA reads TGTGCCAGTACGCTCGGATCCGAGCAGTACTTC.

This clonotype was seen ten or more times. The CDR3 sequence: CASSQQGNDYNEQFF. The CDR3 DNA sequence: TGCGCCAGCAGCCAACAGGGGAATGACTACAATGAGCAGTTCTTC. The chain joins TRBV4-1 to TRBJ2-1, with a tentative D call TRBD1 (6 bases). The CDR3 covers 15 residues. Germline V gene sequence: CDR1 MGHRA, CDR2 YSYEKL. The V gene lost 2 bases and the J gene lost 3 bases, with 11 bases spanning the gap.

The rearrangement joins TRBV7-2 to TRBJ1-3, with 9 nucleotides matching TRBD1. CDR1 and CDR2 from the germline V gene are SGHTA and FQGNSA. CDR3 length: 15 residues. V dropped 5 bases and J dropped 1; count of bases not matched to a gene: 3. CDR3 nucleotides: TGTGCCAGCAGCGCCGGGACAGGGTCTGGAAACACCATATATTTT. Its translation: CASSAGTGSGNTIYF.

This clonotype was detected many times. CDR3 loop: CASSLWTGRTGELFF. CDR3 DNA sequence: TGCGCCAGCAGCTTGTGGACAGGGAGGACCGGGGAGCTGTTTTTT. The V gene is TRBV5-1, the J gene TRBJ2-2, with TRBD1 identical over 8 bases. Per germline, CDR1 SGHRS and CDR2 YFSETQ. The CDR3 runs to 15 residues. V was pared by 1 base and J by 5 bases, with 4 bases of the junction left unmatched.

The table lists this clonotype with many counts. The chain joins TRBV7-9 to TRBJ1-5; D is undetermined. The CDR3 loop spans 13 amino acids. From germline, CDR1 is SEHNR and CDR2 FQNEAQ (reference sequence). Trimming left V 4 bases short and J 7 bases short, with 11 bases between. The chain's CDR3 is CASSSQSRQPQHF. In DNA form, the CDR3 reads TGTGCCAGCAGCTCTCAGTCTCGGCAGCCCCAGCATTTT.

This clonotype was seen ten or more times. The rearrangement uses TRBV7-8 and TRBJ1-1, with D perhaps matching TRBD1 (6 bases). Germline V lookup: CDR1 SGHVS, CDR2 FQNEAQ. The V gene lost 0 bases and the J gene lost 10 bases, with 21 bases spanning the gap. The CDR3 has 16 residues. CDR3 loop: CASSLAKERQGNRAFF. The CDR3 coding sequence is TGTGCCAGCAGCTTAGCGAAAGAGCGGCAGGGGAACAGAGCTTTCTTT.

This clonotype was recorded at least ten times. The J gene is TRBJ2-3, the V gene TRBV7-9; a possible D gene is TRBD1 (6 bases). Germline CDR1 SEHNR, CDR2 FQNEAQ (reference sequence). This CDR3 has 16 amino acids. V was clipped by 1 base and J by 6 bases, with 17 bases between them. In nucleotides, the CDR3 is TGTGCCAGCAGCTTAGAAGGGGGTCCCCTGTGGGATACGCAGTATTTT. Its protein product is CASSLEGGPLWDTQYF.

With respect to this clonotype: A much bigger clone sits one base away, suggesting this may be a read error. J is TRBJ2-2 and V is TRBV24-1; 8 nucleotides agree with TRBD1. This CDR3 has 14 residues. J gave up 4 bases and V 9 bases, and 6 bases lay outside the gene matches. Germline V lookup: CDR1 KGHDR, CDR2 SFDVKD. CDR3 coding DNA: TGTGCCACCCGAAACAGGGGGAGCACCGGGGAGCTGTTTTTT. It is translated as CATRNRGSTGELFF.

This clonotype turned up a few times. This chain uses TRBV18 with TRBJ2-1; 8 nucleotides align to TRBD1. The junction had 8 bases not matched to a gene; V was cut back by 4 bases and J by 0 bases. Germline V gives CDR1 KGHSH, CDR2 LQKENI. There are 17 residues in the CDR3. The CDR3 region is CASSQWDRSSSYNEQFF. DNA of the CDR3: TGTGCCAGCTCACAATGGGACAGGTCGAGCTCCTACAATGAGCAGTTCTTC.

This clonotype was recorded at least ten times. The rearrangement links TRBV12-3 or TRBV12-4 to TRBJ2-2; a possible D gene is TRBD1 (5 bases). The CDR3 consists of 16 residues. Trimming left V 7 bases short and J 1 base short, with 16 bases between. The CDR3 coding sequence is TGTGCCAGCACCCGCTGGGGCGCCGGGAACACCGGGGAGCTGTTTTTT. This codes for CASTRWGAGNTGELFF.

This clonotype has ten or more counts. This chain joins TRBV7-8 and TRBJ2-5; TRBD2 matches at 11 bases. The CDR3 spans 16 residues. V shed 3 bases and J 1 base; nucleotides not matched to a gene: 4. The germline gives CDR1 SGHVS, CDR2 FQNEAQ. The CDR3 sequence is CASSFRLAGLQETQYF. In nucleotides, the CDR3 is TGTGCCAGCAGCTTTAGACTAGCGGGACTCCAAGAGACCCAGTACTTC.

This clonotype counts as large. The J gene is TRBJ2-1, the V gene TRBV24-1; 10 nucleotides match TRBD2. Looked up from germline, CDR1 is KGHDR and CDR2 is SFDVKD. This CDR3 is built from 14 residues. V was pared by 9 bases and J by 10 bases, with 11 bases of the junction left unmatched. The DNA of the CDR3 is TGTGCCACCGGACCGAGCGGGAGGGTTGGAGAGCAGTTCTTC. Translation gives CATGPSGRVGEQFF.

There are many counts of this clonotype. This rearrangement joins TRBV20-1 to TRBJ1-5, with D tentatively TRBD1 (6 bases). Germline V gene lookup returns CDR1 DFQATT and CDR2 SNEGSKA (reference sequence). This CDR3 has 15 amino acids. V dropped 6 bases and J dropped 1 base, with 16 bases sitting between them. The CDR3 is CSALGQRRSNQPQHF. The CDR3 DNA reads as TGCAGTGCACTTGGACAGCGGAGGAGCAATCAGCCCCAGCATTTT.

This clonotype was recorded many times. The rearrangement uses TRBV20-1 and TRBJ1-2; TRBD1 matches 9 bases. The CDR3 runs 15 residues. Germline CDR1 DFQATT, CDR2 SNEGSKA (reference sequence). Trimming took 3 bases from V and 4 from J; bases not matched to a gene: 9. The CDR3 sequence: CSASQAGTGTYGYTF. DNA for the CDR3: TGCAGTGCTAGTCAGGCCGGGACAGGGACCTATGGCTACACCTTC.

This chain uses TRBV12-3 or TRBV12-4 with TRBJ2-3; 7 nucleotides match TRBD1. This CDR3 spans 15 amino acids. V shed 3 bases, J shed 3 bases, and the junction held 6 bases outside the gene matches. CDR3 nucleotides: TGTGCCAGCAGTTTGGGACAGTCTATGACAGATACGCAGTATTTT. This translates into CASSLGQSMTDTQYF.